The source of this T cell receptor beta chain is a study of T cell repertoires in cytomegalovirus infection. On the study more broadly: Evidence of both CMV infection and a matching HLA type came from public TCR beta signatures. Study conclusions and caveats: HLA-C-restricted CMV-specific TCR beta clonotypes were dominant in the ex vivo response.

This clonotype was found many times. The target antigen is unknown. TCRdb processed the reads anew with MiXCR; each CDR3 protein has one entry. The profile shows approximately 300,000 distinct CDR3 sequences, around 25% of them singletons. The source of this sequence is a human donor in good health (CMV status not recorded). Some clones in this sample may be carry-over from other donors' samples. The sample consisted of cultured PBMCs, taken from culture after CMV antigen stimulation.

The CDR3: CASSTEGGSWVDTEAFF. The CDR3 DNA reads as TGTGCCAGCAGTACCGAAGGGGGTTCATGGGTGGACACTGAAGCTTTCTTT. The chain couples TRBV11-2 to TRBJ1-1, with D perhaps matching TRBD1 (6 bases). Germline loops: CDR1 SGHAT, CDR2 FQNNGV. V dropped 6 bases and J dropped 3 bases, with 23 bases sitting between them. The CDR3 is 17 amino acids.